What follows describes a single TCR beta chain. Its antigen is unknown. The PCR contained 60 Vbeta and 13 Jbeta primers. Only in-frame clones appear in the TCRdb table, and some are missing; sequencing was by immunoSEQ multiplex PCR. The profile covers approximately 180,000 clones, with around nine tenths appearing a single time and 1.5% to 2% taken by the ten largest. The data belong to a study of cytomegalovirus exposure and HLA in healthy donors. Study-level findings and limits: Confirmation in vitro established that three CMV-associated chains were specific for CMV antigens. Analysis was performed later, and it showed HLA-associated TCR beta chains to be more clonally expanded than equally common others.

Germline V CDR1 and CDR2: SGHNT, YENEEA. The CDR3 sequence is 13 residues long. J gave up 6 bases and V 5 bases, and 6 bases lay outside the gene matches. This clonotype was obtained from a woman under 30 in good health and CMV-seronegative. This chain joins TRBV11-3 and TRBJ2-7; 8 bases line up with TRBD1. Sequencing input: PBMCs. Here the CDR3 DNA reads TGTGCCAGCAGCATAACAGGGGGAAGCGAGCAGTACTTC. Protein product: CASSITGGSEQYF.